The source of this T cell receptor beta chain is a study of blood T cell repertoires in COVID-19. The table came from immunoSEQ multiplex PCR; TCRdb's copy has only in-frame clones and leaves some out. The sample comprises some 260,000 clones, over 70% of which are singletons, and 10% rests with the top ten. Germline V gene sequence: CDR1 SGDLS, CDR2 YYNGEE. CDR3 length: 14 residues. Losses at the gene ends were 5 bases for V and 4 bases for J; bases not matched to a gene: 5. The J gene is TRBJ2-2, the V gene TRBV9; TRBD2 aligns across 7 bases. The clonotype originates from a woman in her seventies with COVID-19, enrolled during active disease. The sequencing sample was made of peripheral blood. The CDR3 bases are TGTGCCAGCAGACCAGCGGGATCCACCGGGGAGCTGTTTTTT. Its translation: CASRPAGSTGELFF.